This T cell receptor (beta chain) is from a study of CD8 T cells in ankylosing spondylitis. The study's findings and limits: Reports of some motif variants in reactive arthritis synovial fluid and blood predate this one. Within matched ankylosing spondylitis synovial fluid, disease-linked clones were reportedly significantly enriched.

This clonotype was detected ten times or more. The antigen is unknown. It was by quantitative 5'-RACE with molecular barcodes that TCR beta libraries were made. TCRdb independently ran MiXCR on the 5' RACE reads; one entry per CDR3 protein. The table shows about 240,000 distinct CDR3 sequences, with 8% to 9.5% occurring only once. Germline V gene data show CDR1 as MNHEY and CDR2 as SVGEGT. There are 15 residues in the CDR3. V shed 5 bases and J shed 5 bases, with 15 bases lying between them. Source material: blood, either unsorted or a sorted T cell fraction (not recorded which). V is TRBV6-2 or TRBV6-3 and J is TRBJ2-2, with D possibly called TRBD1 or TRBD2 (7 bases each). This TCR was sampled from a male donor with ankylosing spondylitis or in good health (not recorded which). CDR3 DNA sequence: TGTGCCAGCAGTCGGAACAGGGGAGGGACCGGGGAGCTGTTTTTT. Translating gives CASSRNRGGTGELFF.